The next 32 T cell receptor beta chains were all read from a single sample in a study of blood T cell repertoires in COVID-19. Only in-frame clones appear in the TCRdb table, and some are missing; sequencing was by immunoSEQ multiplex PCR. Of some 30,000 clones in the sample, 88% were seen once. The material sequenced was peripheral blood. The receptors here all came from a human donor with active COVID-19. The donor label of this sample is uncertain.

This clone was counted a few times. This sample includes further DNA sequences coding for the same CDR3. J is TRBJ2-3 and V is TRBV12-3 or TRBV12-4, with TRBD1 as a possible D gene (6 bases). The CDR3 totals 13 residues. V lost 0 bases to trimming and J lost 7 bases, with 8 bases between them. DNA for the CDR3: TGTGCCAGCAGTTTAGCGGGGGCTCATACGCAGTATTTT. Translating it yields CASSLAGAHTQYF.

The CDR3 is CASSTAGGRPNYGYTF. The CDR3 DNA reads TGTGCCAGTAGTACCGCCGGGGGGCGGCCTAACTATGGCTACACCTTC. This rearrangement joins TRBV19 to TRBJ1-2; a weak D match, TRBD1 (6 bases). CDR1 and CDR2 from the germline V gene are LNHDA and SQIVND (reference sequence). V lost 4 bases to trimming and J lost 0 bases, with 15 bases between them. CDR3 length equals 16 residues.

The chain recombines TRBV7-8 with TRBJ1-2, with D possibly TRBD1 on 6 matching bases. V dropped 1 base and J dropped 8 bases, with 20 bases sitting between them. CDR1 and CDR2 (germline): SGHVS, FQNEAQ. The length of the CDR3 is 16 residues. This chain's CDR3 is CASSLGHRGAAWGYTF. CDR3 DNA: TGTGCCAGCAGCTTAGGTCATCGGGGGGCCGCTTGGGGCTACACCTTC.

The chain has TRBV6-5 and TRBJ2-7; 9 bases are a match to TRBD1. CDR1 and CDR2 (germline): MNHEY, SVGAGI. V was pared by 7 bases and J by 1 base, with 8 bases of the junction left unmatched. There are 15 residues in the CDR3. The CDR3: CASKRQGENSYEQYF. For the CDR3, the DNA is TGTGCCAGCAAGCGACAGGGGGAAAATTCCTACGAGCAGTACTTC.

The chain has TRBV5-5 and TRBJ1-1; the match to TRBD1 covers 8 bases. CDR3 size: 14 residues. Unmatched junction bases numbered 5, after V lost 5 bases and J lost 2 bases. Per the germline V gene, CDR1 is SGHKS and CDR2 is YYEKEE (reference sequence). Here the CDR3 reads CASRDRGFNTEAFF. The CDR3 DNA is TGTGCCAGCAGAGACAGGGGCTTTAACACTGAAGCTTTCTTT.

The genes are TRBV9 and TRBJ2-7; D ambiguous. CDR1 and CDR2 (germline): SGDLS, YYNGEE. V lost 0 bases and J 0 bases, leaving 7 bases between the germline ends. The CDR3 is made up of 14 amino acids. The CDR3 nucleotides read TGTGCCAGCAGCGTAGATGGCAACTCCTACGAGCAGTACTTC. Amino acids: CASSVDGNSYEQYF.

The chain links TRBV5-1 to TRBJ2-3; unclear D gene. Per the germline V gene, CDR1 is SGHRS and CDR2 is YFSETQ. This CDR3 is built from 15 residues. V was shortened by 4 bases and J by 2 bases, with 14 bases between the two germline ends. The CDR3 is CASSPSADTTDTQYF. DNA for the CDR3: TGCGCCAGCAGCCCTTCCGCGGATACCACAGATACGCAGTATTTT.

The chain links TRBV6-2 or TRBV6-3 to TRBJ1-6; tentative D call: TRBD1 (6 bases). From germline, CDR1 is MNHEY and CDR2 SVGEGT. Trimming shortened V by 2 bases and J by 0 bases, and 17 bases separated the two germline ends. The CDR3 runs to 19 residues. The CDR3 DNA follows: TGTGCCAGCAGTTACAATGTGGGGGCAAGGAGCTCCTATAATTCACCCCTCCACTTT. It is translated as CASSYNVGARSSYNSPLHF.

The chain employs TRBV27 and TRBJ2-1, with 10 bases identical to TRBD2. The CDR3 length is 17 residues. Germline V gene lookup returns CDR1 MNHEY and CDR2 SMNVEV (reference sequence). V was clipped by 2 bases and J by 5 bases; unmatched bases: 9. CDR3 DNA: TGTGCCAGCAGTTTAGAAGCGGGGGGGCTTCTTGACAATGAGCAGTTCTTC. It codes for CASSLEAGGLLDNEQFF.

The rearrangement joins TRBV2 to TRBJ2-1, with 11 bases matching TRBD2. This CDR3 is 13 amino acids long. Germline-derived CDR1 and CDR2 are SNHLY and FYNNEI. CDR3 amino acids: CARGTSGTNEQFF. CDR3 DNA sequence: TGTGCGCGGGGGACTAGCGGTACCAATGAGCAGTTCTTC.

V usage is TRBV20-1 and J usage is TRBJ2-5, with a weak D call TRBD1 (6 bases). The CDR3 is made up of 14 amino acids. The V gene lost 3 bases and the J gene lost 3 bases, with 14 bases spanning the gap. In germline, CDR1 is DFQATT, CDR2 SNEGSKA (reference sequence). This chain's CDR3 is CSASKTGLKETQYF. CDR3 nucleotides: TGCAGTGCTAGTAAAACAGGGCTAAAAGAGACCCAGTACTTC.

This clone was recorded only once. The V call is TRBV24-1, the J call TRBJ2-1; D ambiguous. Germline V lookup: CDR1 KGHDR, CDR2 SFDVKD. The CDR3 covers 11 residues. Trimming removed 5 bases at V and 6 bases at J, with 4 bases between. The CDR3 protein is CATSGVNEQFF. In nucleotides, the CDR3 is TGTGCCACCAGTGGAGTCAATGAGCAGTTCTTC.

This rearrangement joins TRBV24-1 to TRBJ2-1; perhaps TRBD1 as D (7 bases). V shed 4 bases and J shed 2 bases, with 11 bases lying between them. Germline-derived CDR1 and CDR2 are KGHDR and SFDVKD. This CDR3 is built from 15 residues. The CDR3, as DNA: TGTGCCACCAGTGACCGCAGGGGGGCCTACAATGAGCAGTTCTTC. It specifies CATSDRRGAYNEQFF.

The CDR3 region has the DNA TGTGCCAGTAGTTTTCGGGACAGGCCTTACTATGGCTACACCTTC. It yields the protein CASSFRDRPYYGYTF. This chain joins TRBV19 and TRBJ1-2; 8 bases map to TRBD1. The CDR3 is 15 amino acids. Germline CDR1 LNHDA, CDR2 SQIVND (reference sequence). V lost 5 bases, J lost 3 bases, and 8 bases stayed unmatched. The whole variable domain, remainder taken from reference TRBV19 and TRBJ1-2, is DGGITQSPKYLFRKEGQNVTLSCEQNLNHDAMYWYRQDPGQGLRLIYYSQIVNDFQKGDIAEGYSVSREKKESFPLTVTSAQKNPTAFYLCASSFRDRPYYGYTFGSGTRLTVV.

The V and J genes are TRBV7-4 and TRBJ1-5, with TRBD1 matching over 7 bases. This CDR3 is built from 16 residues. Per germline, CDR1 SGHVT and CDR2 SQSDAQ. J was trimmed by 0 bases and V by 5 bases; bases with no gene match: 7. CDR3 sequence: CASSRTGVDSNQPQHF. Here the CDR3 DNA reads TGTGCCAGCAGCCGCACAGGGGTGGATAGCAATCAGCCCCAGCATTTT.

The V call is TRBV19, the J call TRBJ1-1, with 8 bases matching TRBD1. The CDR3 loop spans 12 amino acids. V lost 4 bases to trimming and J lost 10 bases; unmatched junction nucleotides: 5. The germline V gene has CDR1 LNHDA and CDR2 SQIVND (reference sequence). The CDR3 region has the DNA TGTGCCAGTAGTAGACAGGGGTTCCGAGCTTTCTTT. Residues: CASSRQGFRAFF.

The chain uses TRBV19 and TRBJ2-7; D not resolved. The V end lost 4 bases, the J end lost 4 bases, and 11 bases lay between the germline ends. Germline V gene data show CDR1 as LNHDA and CDR2 as SQIVND (reference sequence). The CDR3 is 13 amino acids. CDR3 residues: CASSTPPRYEQYF. The CDR3 bases are TGTGCCAGTAGTACCCCCCCGAGGTACGAGCAGTACTTC.

This chain links TRBV9 with TRBJ2-3; 8 bases match TRBD2. The CDR3 is 17 residues long. J was trimmed by 4 bases and V by 0 bases; bases with no gene match: 10. Germline V lookup: CDR1 SGDLS, CDR2 YYNGEE. CDR3 amino acids: CASSVGAGGLGADTQYF. CDR3 nucleotides: TGTGCCAGCAGCGTAGGCGCGGGGGGCCTCGGCGCAGATACGCAGTATTTT.

The chain links TRBV4-3 to TRBJ1-1; perhaps TRBD1 as D (5 bases). Germline V CDR1 and CDR2: LGHNA, YSLEER. V gave up 1 base and J gave up 8 bases, with 11 bases separating them. The CDR3 contains 13 residues. CDR3 sequence (DNA): TGCGCCAGCAGCCAAGGGGGCGGGGTAGAAGCTTTCTTT. Residues: CASSQGGGVEAFF.

This chain joins TRBV3-1 (or the pseudogene TRBV3-2) and TRBJ2-3; the match to TRBD2 covers 8 bases. Germline-derived CDR1 and CDR2 are LGHDT and YNNKEL (reference sequence). CDR3 size: 18 residues. Trimming cost V 0 bases and J 2 bases; bases outside gene matches: 10. The CDR3 DNA follows: TGTGCCAGCAGCCAAGATAAGGGGGTAGCGGGGCTCACAGATACGCAGTATTTT. Translating it yields CASSQDKGVAGLTDTQYF.

The chain is built from TRBV5-6 and TRBJ2-2; maybe TRBD2 (5 bases). There are 17 residues in the CDR3. The germline gives CDR1 SGHDT, CDR2 YYEEEE. V gave up 6 bases and J gave up 3 bases, with 21 bases separating them. CDR3 nucleotide sequence: TGTGCCAGCACCCGGAGGCAGTGGATAAGGTACACCGGGGAGCTGTTTTTT. Its translation: CASTRRQWIRYTGELFF.

This chain links TRBV27 with TRBJ1-6; weak D call: TRBD1 (5 bases). V was cut by 6 bases and J by 9 bases, with 15 bases left in between. Germline V lookup: CDR1 MNHEY, CDR2 SMNVEV (reference sequence). The CDR3 loop spans 14 amino acids. CDR3 region: CASRLAPTGSPLHF. Written as DNA, the CDR3 is TGTGCCAGCAGGTTAGCGCCTACAGGTTCACCCCTCCACTTT.

The chain couples TRBV6-5 to TRBJ1-1; maybe TRBD1 (5 bases). This CDR3 region has 14 residues. With 6 bases removed from V and 4 bases from J, the gap between germline ends came to 15 bases. The V gene's germline CDR1 is MNHEY and CDR2 SVGAGI. The CDR3 bases are TGTGCCAGCAGCAAAGGGGTTGTGGGCACTGAAGCTTTCTTT. Protein product: CASSKGVVGTEAFF.

J is TRBJ1-4 and V is TRBV4-3; D is perhaps TRBD1 (5 bases). V was trimmed by 4 bases and J by 8 bases, leaving 23 bases between them. Germline CDR1 and CDR2: LGHNA and YSLEER. This CDR3 region has 17 residues. CDR3 in amino acids: CASSRAGWGPSGEKLFF. CDR3 DNA: TGCGCCAGCAGCCGAGCGGGTTGGGGCCCATCGGGGGAAAAACTGTTTTTT.

The chain joins TRBV5-1 to TRBJ2-2; TRBD1 is a possible D gene (5 bases). Trimming removed 6 bases at V and 0 bases at J, with 18 bases between. The V gene's germline CDR1 is SGHRS and CDR2 YFSETQ. This CDR3 has 17 amino acids. CDR3 in amino acids: CASNPQGYQANTGELFF. The CDR3 bases are TGCGCCAGCAACCCCCAGGGTTACCAAGCGAACACCGGGGAGCTGTTTTTT. The full variable domain, with the rest looked up from reference TRBV5-1 and TRBJ2-2, is KAGVTQTPRYLIKTRGQQVTLSCSPISGHRSVSWYQQTPGQGLQFLFEYFSETQRNKGNFPGRFSGRQFSNSRSEMNVSTLELGDSALYLCASNPQGYQANTGELFFGEGSRLTVL.

V and J are TRBV11-1 and TRBJ1-4, with 9 bases matching TRBD1. Trimming removed 5 bases from V and 8 bases from J; junction bases left unmatched: 9. CDR1 is SGHAT and CDR2 is FQDESV in the germline V gene (reference sequence). The length of the CDR3 is 15 residues. CDR3 nucleotide sequence: TGTGCCAGCAGCCCCCGACAGGGGGTAAGGGAAAAACTGTTTTTT. Translated, it gives CASSPRQGVREKLFF.

The rearrangement uses TRBV9 and TRBJ2-3, with D perhaps TRBD2 (5 bases). Per germline, CDR1 SGDLS and CDR2 YYNGEE. This CDR3 is 15 amino acids long. With 0 bases removed from V and 11 bases from J, the gap between germline ends came to 19 bases. Written as DNA, the CDR3 is TGTGCCAGCAGCGTAGAACCGGGGTCCGGAGGTGGGCAGTATTTT. Translating it yields CASSVEPGSGGGQYF.

The V gene is TRBV13, the J gene TRBJ1-2; unclear D gene. Germline CDR1 PRHDT, CDR2 FYEKMQ (reference sequence). Trimming left V 1 base short and J 4 bases short, with 16 bases between. The CDR3 contains 16 residues. The CDR3 DNA follows: TGTGCCAGCAGCTTAGTGTCGGGCATAGGGAGCTATGGCTACACCTTC. The encoded protein is CASSLVSGIGSYGYTF.

This chain links TRBV10-3 with TRBJ2-7; 12 positions agree with TRBD2. The CDR3 has 13 amino acids. Germline V CDR1 and CDR2: ENHRY, SYGVKD. J gave up 4 bases and V 8 bases, and 3 bases lay outside the gene matches. CDR3 sequence reads: CAIATSGGYEQYF. The DNA for the CDR3 is TGTGCCATCGCGACTAGCGGGGGTTACGAGCAGTACTTC.

The chain recombines TRBV2 with TRBJ2-7, with TRBD2 matching 11 bases. V was clipped by 1 base and J by 3 bases; unmatched bases: 5. Germline CDR1 and CDR2: SNHLY and FYNNEI. This CDR3 has 16 residues. CDR3 in amino acids: CASSEELAGVFYEQYF. As DNA, the CDR3 is TGTGCCAGCAGTGAAGAACTAGCGGGGGTTTTCTACGAGCAGTACTTC.

The chain combines TRBV6-6 with TRBJ1-1, with 7 bases lining up with TRBD1. Germline V lookup: CDR1 MNHNY, CDR2 SVGAGI (reference sequence). The CDR3 sequence is 16 residues long. V was clipped by 0 bases and J by 3 bases; unmatched bases: 7. CDR3 loop: CASSYSPGGVDTEAFF. DNA of the CDR3: TGTGCCAGCAGTTACTCTCCAGGGGGAGTCGACACTGAAGCTTTCTTT.

This rearrangement joins TRBV7-3 to TRBJ2-2; TRBD2 matches at 7 bases. The V segment lost 5 bases and the J segment 6 bases; nucleotides outside the gene matches: 12. This CDR3 comprises 16 residues. Looked up from germline, CDR1 is SGHTA and CDR2 is FQGTGA. DNA of the CDR3: TGTGCCAGCAGCCCCTCAACCCCCCGGGGGGCCGGGGAGCTGTTTTTT. Translated, it gives CASSPSTPRGAGELFF.